This T cell receptor (beta chain) was observed in a study of blood T cell repertoires in COVID-19. Per the authors' pipeline: The authors estimated nucleated cell counts from reference gene primer amplification. The data were produced by immunoSEQ multiplex PCR, yet TCRdb's version contains in-frame clones alone and is incomplete. For V, J and clone size, that table is used; D and trimming come from the DNA. There are some 30,000 clones in the sample; 90% to 95% occur only once, and about 16% lies in the top ten. The trim removed 2 bases at V and 4 bases at J, leaving 10 bases unmatched. The CDR3 runs to 17 residues. Germline V gives CDR1 SGHDT, CDR2 YYEEEE.

Sequencing was performed on peripheral blood. The TCR comes from a human donor with active COVID-19. The donor label of this sample is uncertain. The J gene is TRBJ1-2, the V gene TRBV5-6; 11 bases line up with TRBD1. CDR3 loop: CASSFGTGGAFSYGYTF. The CDR3 coding sequence is TGTGCCAGCAGCTTCGGGACAGGGGGGGCCTTCTCCTATGGCTACACCTTC.